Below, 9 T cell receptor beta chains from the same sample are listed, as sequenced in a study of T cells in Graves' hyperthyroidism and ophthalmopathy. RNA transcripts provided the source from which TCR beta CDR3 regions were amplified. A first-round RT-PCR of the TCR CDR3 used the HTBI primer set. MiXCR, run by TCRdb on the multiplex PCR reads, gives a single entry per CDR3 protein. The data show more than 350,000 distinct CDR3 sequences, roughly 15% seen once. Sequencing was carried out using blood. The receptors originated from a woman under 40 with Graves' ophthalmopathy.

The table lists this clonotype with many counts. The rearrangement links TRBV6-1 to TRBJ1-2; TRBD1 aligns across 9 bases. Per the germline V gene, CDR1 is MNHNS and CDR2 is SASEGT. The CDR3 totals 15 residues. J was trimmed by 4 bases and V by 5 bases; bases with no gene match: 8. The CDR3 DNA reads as TGTGCCAGCAGTCCTCCGGGACAGGGAAGCTATGGCTACACCTTC. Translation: CASSPPGQGSYGYTF.

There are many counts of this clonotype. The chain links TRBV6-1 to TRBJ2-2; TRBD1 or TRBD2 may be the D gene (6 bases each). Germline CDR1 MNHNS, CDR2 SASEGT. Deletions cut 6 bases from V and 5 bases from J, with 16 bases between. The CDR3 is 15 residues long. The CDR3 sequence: CASRGGRGGTGELFF. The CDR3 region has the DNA TGTGCCAGCAGAGGGGGACGGGGAGGAACCGGGGAGCTGTTTTTT.

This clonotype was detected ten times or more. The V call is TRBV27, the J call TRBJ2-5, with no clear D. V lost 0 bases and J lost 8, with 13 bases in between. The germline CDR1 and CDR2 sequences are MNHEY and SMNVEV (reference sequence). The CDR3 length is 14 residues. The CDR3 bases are TGTGCCAGCAGTTTATCGATCGGGTCCGACACCCAGTACTTC. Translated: CASSLSIGSDTQYF.

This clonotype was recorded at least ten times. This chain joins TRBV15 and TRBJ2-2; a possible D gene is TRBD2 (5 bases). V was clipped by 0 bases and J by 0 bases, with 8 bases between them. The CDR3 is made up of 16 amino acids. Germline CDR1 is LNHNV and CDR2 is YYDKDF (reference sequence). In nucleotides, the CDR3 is TGTGCCACCAGCAGAGAAGGGAGCGCGAACACCGGGGAGCTGTTTTTT. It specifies CATSREGSANTGELFF.

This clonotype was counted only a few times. DNA for the CDR3: TGTGCCAGCAGCCCACCGGCGCTAGCGAACTCTGGGGCCAACGTCCTGACTTTC. It is translated as CASSPPALANSGANVLTF. V and J are TRBV6-2 or TRBV6-3 and TRBJ2-6, with a tentative D call TRBD2 (6 bases). V was cut by 6 bases and J by 0 bases, with 18 bases left in between. The germline V gene has CDR1 MNHEY and CDR2 SVGEGT. The CDR3 is made up of 18 amino acids.

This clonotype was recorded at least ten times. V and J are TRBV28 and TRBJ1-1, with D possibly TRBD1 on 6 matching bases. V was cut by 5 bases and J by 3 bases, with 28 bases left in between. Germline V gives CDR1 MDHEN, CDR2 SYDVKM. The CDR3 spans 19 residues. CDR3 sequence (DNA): TGTGCCAGCAGTCTATACCCCGGGACATTTCTCCGACTCGACACTGAAGCTTTCTTT. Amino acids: CASSLYPGTFLRLDTEAFF. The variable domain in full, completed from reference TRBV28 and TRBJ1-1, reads DVKVTQSSRYLVKRTGEKVFLECVQDMDHENMFWYRQDPGLGLRLIYFSYDVKMKEKGDIPEGYSVSREKKERFSLILESASTNQTSMYLCASSLYPGTFLRLDTEAFFGQGTRLTVV.

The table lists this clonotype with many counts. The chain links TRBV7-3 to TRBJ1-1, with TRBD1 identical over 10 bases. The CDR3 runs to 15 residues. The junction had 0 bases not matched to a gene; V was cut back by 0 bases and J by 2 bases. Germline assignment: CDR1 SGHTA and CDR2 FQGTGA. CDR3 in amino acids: CASSLTTGGNTEAFF. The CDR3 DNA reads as TGTGCCAGCAGCTTAACGACAGGGGGCAACACTGAAGCTTTCTTT.

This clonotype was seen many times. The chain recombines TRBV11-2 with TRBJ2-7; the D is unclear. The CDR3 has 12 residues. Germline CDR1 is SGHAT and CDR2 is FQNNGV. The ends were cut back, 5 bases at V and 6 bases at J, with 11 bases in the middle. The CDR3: CASSEVLFEQYF. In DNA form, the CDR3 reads TGTGCCAGCAGCGAAGTTCTGTTCGAGCAGTACTTC.

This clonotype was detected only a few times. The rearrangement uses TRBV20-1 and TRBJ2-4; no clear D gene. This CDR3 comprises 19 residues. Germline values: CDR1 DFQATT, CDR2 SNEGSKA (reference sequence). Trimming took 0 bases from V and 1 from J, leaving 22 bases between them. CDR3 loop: CSARDIPWPAYDAKNIQYF. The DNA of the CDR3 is TGCAGTGCTAGAGATATTCCGTGGCCAGCATATGACGCCAAAAACATTCAGTACTTC.